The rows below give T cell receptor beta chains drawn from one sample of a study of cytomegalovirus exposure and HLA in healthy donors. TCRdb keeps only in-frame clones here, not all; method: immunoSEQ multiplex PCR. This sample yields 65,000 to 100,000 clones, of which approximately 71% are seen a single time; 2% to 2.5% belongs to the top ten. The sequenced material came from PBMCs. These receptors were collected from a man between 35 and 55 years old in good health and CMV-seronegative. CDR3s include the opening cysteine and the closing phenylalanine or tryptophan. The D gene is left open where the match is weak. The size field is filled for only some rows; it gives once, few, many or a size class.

TGTGCCAGCAGGTCAGGGTTAGGAGGCAATCAGCCCCAGCATTTT	CASRSGLGGNQPQHF	15	.	once	TRBJ1-5	TRBV28
TGCGCCAGCAGCTTCAACAGGGAAACCGGGGAGCTGTTTTTT	CASSFNRETGELFF	14	.	.	TRBJ2-2	TRBV5-1
TGTGCCACCAGCGGAGGGGGGGACACTGAAGCTTTCTTT	CATSGGGDTEAFF	13	.	.	TRBJ1-1	TRBV15
TGTGCCAGCTCACCAACAGGGTCGGTTGATCAGCCCCAGCATTTT	CASSPTGSVDQPQHF	15	.	.	TRBJ1-5	TRBV18
TGTGCCAGTCAACGCAATATAGCCTACACCCCGTCTGGAAACACCATATATTTT	CASQRNIAYTPSGNTIYF	18	.	.	TRBJ1-3	TRBV21-1
TGTGCCAGTAGTTCTCACAGTACCCTCGGTGAGCAGTACTTC	CASSSHSTLGEQYF	14	.	.	TRBJ2-7	TRBV19
TGTGCCAGCAGTGTAAAAGGGGGCGCCAACTATGGCTACACCTTC	CASSVKGGANYGYTF	15	TRBD1	.	TRBJ1-2	TRBV6-1
TGTGCCAGCAGCCCCTGGACAGGGCTGGGAACTGAAGCTTTCTTT	CASSPWTGLGTEAFF	15	TRBD1	.	TRBJ1-1	TRBV9
TGTGCCACCAGCAGAGATTCGAGACTAGCCAAAAACATTCAGTACTTC	CATSRDSRLAKNIQYF	16	.	.	TRBJ2-4	TRBV15
TGTGCCTGGAGTTCGACTGATTCCTACGAGCAGTACTTC	CAWSSTDSYEQYF	13	.	.	TRBJ2-7	TRBV30
TGTGCCAGCAGCCCAACAGGGCGAGGAGGAAACACCATATATTTT	CASSPTGRGGNTIYF	15	.	.	TRBJ1-3	TRBV7-2
TGCGCCAGCAGCCAAGCCGCCCGGGGACAAGAGACCCAGTACTTC	CASSQAARGQETQYF	15	.	few	TRBJ2-5	TRBV4-1
TGTGCCAGCAGCTCAGGACTAGCTACGAACAAGGTGAACACCGGGGAGCTGTTTTTT	CASSSGLATNKVNTGELFF	19	TRBD2	.	TRBJ2-2	TRBV9
TGTGCCAGCAGCTCGCGGACAGGGGTTAGCTCCTACGAGCAGTACTTC	CASSSRTGVSSYEQYF	16	TRBD1	.	TRBJ2-7	TRBV7-8
TGCGCCAGCAGCGTCCGGTCCGGGACTAGCGACGAGCAGTACTTC	CASSVRSGTSDEQYF	15	TRBD2	.	TRBJ2-7	TRBV5-1
TGTGCCAGCAGCCAGCGCGAGGGGAGGGAACAGCCCCAGCATTTT	CASSQREGREQPQHF	15	.	once	TRBJ1-5	TRBV4-2
TGTGCCAGCAGGGACCTCAGGGAGAACACTGAAGCTTTCTTT	CASRDLRENTEAFF	14	.	.	TRBJ1-1	TRBV2
TGTGCCTGGAGTGTCTCCCGAATACTTCTCACAGGCAGCTCTGGAAACACCATATATTTT	CAWSVSRILLTGSSGNTIYF	20	.	.	TRBJ1-3	TRBV30
TGTGCCTCCGCTTCCGGGACAGGCCCCCTTCAGCCCCAGCATTTT	CASASGTGPLQPQHF	15	TRBD1	.	TRBJ1-5	TRBV30
TGTGCCAGTAAGTGGAGGGGCACTGAAGCTTTCTTT	CASKWRGTEAFF	12	.	.	TRBJ1-1	TRBV19
TGCAGCGCTGTACAGGGGCCTCCCCCGGGAGCTTTCTTT	CSAVQGPPPGAFF	13	TRBD1	few	TRBJ1-1	TRBV29-1
TGTGCCTGGGGTGCCCCGACAGGAGGCCCCTTTTTTGGAAACACCATATATTTT	CAWGAPTGGPFFGNTIYF	18	.	.	TRBJ1-3	TRBV30
TGTGCCAGCAGGGAATTAGGACTAGCGGAATACGAGCAGTACTTC	CASRELGLAEYEQYF	15	TRBD2	.	TRBJ2-7	TRBV2
TGTGCCAGCAGTTACCGGGACACTAATTCACCCCTCCACTTT	CASSYRDTNSPLHF	14	.	.	TRBJ1-6	TRBV6-5
TGCGCCAGCAGCTTTTCCGGTTACACCGGGGAGCTGTTTTTT	CASSFSGYTGELFF	14	.	.	TRBJ2-2	TRBV5-1
TGCGCCAGCAGCCAAGATAACAACGAGCAGTACTTC	CASSQDNNEQYF	12	.	.	TRBJ2-7	TRBV4-1
TGTGCCAGCAGTTCCTCCCGGGCGGGAGCTGGGGCCAACGTCCTGACTTTC	CASSSSRAGAGANVLTF	17	TRBD2	once	TRBJ2-6	TRBV27
TGTGCCGCAGGGCAGGGCGTCAATTCACCCCTCCACTTT	CAAGQGVNSPLHF	13	.	.	TRBJ1-6	TRBV19
TGTGCCAGCAGTTACCTATCAATCGCGAACACTGAAGCTTTCTTT	CASSYLSIANTEAFF	15	.	.	TRBJ1-1	TRBV6-6
TGTGCCAGCAGTTTAAAGGGACAGGGGGCAGGGGAGCAGTACTTC	CASSLKGQGAGEQYF	15	TRBD1	.	TRBJ2-7	TRBV27
TGTGCCAGCAGCCCAACGACAGGGGACTATGGCTACACCTTC	CASSPTTGDYGYTF	14	TRBD1	.	TRBJ1-2	TRBV11-2
TGTGCCAGCAGCCAAGATCGATGGCTCAGGCTGGAAGAGCAGTTCTTC	CASSQDRWLRLEEQFF	16	.	.	TRBJ2-1	TRBV14
TGTGCCAGCAGTGAAGCGGTAGGAGGGACAGGGAAATTCCCCTATAATTCACCCCTCCACTTT	CASSEAVGGTGKFPYNSPLHF	21	TRBD1	.	TRBJ1-6	TRBV6-1
TGCGCCAGCAGCCCGGGTGGACAGGGGAGCGAGCAGTACTTC	CASSPGGQGSEQYF	14	TRBD1	once	TRBJ2-7	TRBV5-1
TGTGCCAGCAGCGTAGAGGGCAGGGGGGAAGCTTTCTTT	CASSVEGRGEAFF	13	TRBD1	once	TRBJ1-1	TRBV9
TGTGCCAGCAGTGTAGCGGGAGTACGGCAGTTCTTC	CASSVAGVRQFF	12	TRBD2	.	TRBJ2-1	TRBV28
TGTGCCAGCAGCTTGGTCGGGGGGCATACTGAAGCTTTCTTT	CASSLVGGHTEAFF	14	.	.	TRBJ1-1	TRBV5-8